Each of the 2 T cell receptor beta chains below was sequenced from the same sample in a study of cytomegalovirus exposure and HLA in healthy donors. The PCR ran on 60 Vbeta and 13 Jbeta primers. Produced via immunoSEQ multiplex PCR; TCRdb's table is partial and in-frame only. Among some 79,000 clones listed, 63% were seen once. The sample consisted of PBMCs. These receptors originate from a woman aged 40 to 50 in good health and CMV-seropositive.

The V call is TRBV27, the J call TRBJ1-2; TRBD1 matches at 10 bases. The CDR3 has 15 residues. From germline, CDR1 is MNHEY and CDR2 SMNVEV (reference sequence). The V segment lost 3 bases and the J segment 2 bases; nucleotides outside the gene matches: 3. The CDR3 DNA reads as TGTGCCAGCAGTTTCAGGGGACAGGGGAACTATGGCTACACCTTC. This codes for CASSFRGQGNYGYTF.

The CDR3 region has the DNA TGCGCCAGCAGCCAAGAGCTCGGGAGGGTTGGTATGGACATTCAGTACTTC. It is translated as CASSQELGRVGMDIQYF. The J gene is TRBJ2-4, the V gene TRBV4-3; the match to TRBD2 covers 8 bases. The CDR3 extends over 17 amino acids. In germline, CDR1 is LGHNA, CDR2 YSLEER. V gave up 0 bases and J gave up 8 bases; unmatched junction bases: 12.